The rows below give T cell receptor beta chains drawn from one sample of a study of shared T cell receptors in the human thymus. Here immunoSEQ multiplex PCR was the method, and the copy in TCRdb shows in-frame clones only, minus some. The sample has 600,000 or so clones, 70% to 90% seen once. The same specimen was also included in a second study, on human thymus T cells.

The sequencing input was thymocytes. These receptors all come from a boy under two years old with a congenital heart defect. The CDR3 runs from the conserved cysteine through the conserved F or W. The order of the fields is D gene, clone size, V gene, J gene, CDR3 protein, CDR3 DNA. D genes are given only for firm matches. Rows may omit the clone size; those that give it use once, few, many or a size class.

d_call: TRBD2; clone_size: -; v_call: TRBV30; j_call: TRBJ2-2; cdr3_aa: CAWNHRQGTSGRPVELFF; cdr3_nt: TGTGCCTGGAACCACCGACAGGGGACTAGCGGGAGGCCGGTGGAGCTGTTTTTT
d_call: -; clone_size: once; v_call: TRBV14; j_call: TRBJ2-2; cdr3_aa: CASSQVKGVTGELFF; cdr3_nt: TGTGCCAGCAGCCAAGTGAAGGGAGTCACCGGGGAGCTGTTTTTT
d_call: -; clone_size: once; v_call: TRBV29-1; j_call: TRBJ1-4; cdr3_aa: CSVEEPVGEKLFF; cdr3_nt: TGCAGCGTTGAAGAGCCGGTTGGTGAAAAACTGTTTTTT
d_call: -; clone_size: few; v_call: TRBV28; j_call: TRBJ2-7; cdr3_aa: CASSLFGDEQYF; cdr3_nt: TGTGCCAGCAGTTTATTCGGGGACGAGCAGTACTTC
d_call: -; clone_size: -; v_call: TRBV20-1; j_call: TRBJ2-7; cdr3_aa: CSAWQTYEQYF; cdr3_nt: TGCAGTGCTTGGCAGACCTACGAGCAGTACTTC
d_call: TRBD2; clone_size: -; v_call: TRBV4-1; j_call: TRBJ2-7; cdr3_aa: CASSQPRTSGYEQYF; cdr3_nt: TGCGCCAGCAGCCAACCCCGGACTAGCGGTTACGAGCAGTACTTC
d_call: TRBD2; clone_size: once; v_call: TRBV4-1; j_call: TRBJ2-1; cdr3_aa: CASSQDASGSAVEQFF; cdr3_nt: TGCGCCAGCAGCCAAGACGCTAGCGGGAGTGCGGTTGAGCAGTTCTTC
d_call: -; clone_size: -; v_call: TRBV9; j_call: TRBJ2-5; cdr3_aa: CASSAYGGRVRETQYF; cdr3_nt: TGTGCCAGCAGCGCGTACGGGGGGCGGGTAAGGGAGACCCAGTACTTC
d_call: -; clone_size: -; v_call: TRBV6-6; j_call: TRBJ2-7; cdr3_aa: CASDLGQGSYEQYF; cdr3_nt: TGTGCCAGCGACCTCGGGCAGGGCTCCTACGAGCAGTACTTC
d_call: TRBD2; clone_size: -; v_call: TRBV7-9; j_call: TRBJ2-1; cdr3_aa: CASSSSGFYNEQFF; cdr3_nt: TGTGCCAGCAGCTCTAGCGGGTTTTACAATGAGCAGTTCTTC
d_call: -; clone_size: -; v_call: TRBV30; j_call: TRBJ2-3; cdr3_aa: CAWSVPPWATEISTDTQYF; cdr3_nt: TGTGCCTGGAGTGTTCCCCCTTGGGCCACCGAGATTAGCACAGATACGCAGTATTTT
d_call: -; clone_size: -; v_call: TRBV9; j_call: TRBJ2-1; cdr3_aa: CASSVAVPSDEQFF; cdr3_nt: TGTGCCAGCAGCGTAGCGGTACCGTCGGATGAGCAGTTCTTC
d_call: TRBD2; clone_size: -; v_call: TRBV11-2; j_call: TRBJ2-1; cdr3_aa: CASSLSLAGGLQPYNEQFF; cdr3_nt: TGTGCCAGCAGCTTATCACTAGCGGGGGGCCTCCAGCCCTACAATGAGCAGTTCTTC
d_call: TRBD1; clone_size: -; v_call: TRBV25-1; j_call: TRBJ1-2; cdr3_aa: CASSDDRGNGYTF; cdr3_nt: TGTGCCAGCAGTGACGACAGGGGAAATGGCTACACCTTC
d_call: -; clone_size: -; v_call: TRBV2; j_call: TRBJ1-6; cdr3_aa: CASRKTGDHYNSPLHF; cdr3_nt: TGTGCCAGCAGGAAGACAGGAGATCACTATAATTCACCCCTCCACTTT
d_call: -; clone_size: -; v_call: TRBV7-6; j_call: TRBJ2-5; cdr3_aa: CASSLEGRETQYF; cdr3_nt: TGTGCCAGCAGCTTGGAGGGGCGAGAGACCCAGTACTTC
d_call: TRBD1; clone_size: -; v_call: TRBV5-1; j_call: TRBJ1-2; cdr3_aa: CASSRQGAEDYGYTF; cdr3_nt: TGCGCCAGCAGCCGCCAGGGGGCGGAGGACTATGGCTACACCTTC
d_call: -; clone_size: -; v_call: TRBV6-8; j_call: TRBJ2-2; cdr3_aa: CASSYSSSGGSEAHTGELFF; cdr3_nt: TGTGCCAGCAGTTACTCGTCATCCGGAGGTAGCGAGGCACACACCGGGGAGCTGTTTTTT
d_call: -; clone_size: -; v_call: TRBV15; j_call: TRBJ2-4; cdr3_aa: CATSSAGVAKNIQYF; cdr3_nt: TGTGCCACCAGCTCGGCAGGGGTAGCCAAAAACATTCAGTACTTC
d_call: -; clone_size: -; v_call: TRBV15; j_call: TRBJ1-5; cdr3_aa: CATSSKPVGGVRNQPQHF; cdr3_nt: TGTGCCACCAGCAGCAAGCCCGTGGGGGGGGTGCGCAATCAGCCCCAGCATTTT
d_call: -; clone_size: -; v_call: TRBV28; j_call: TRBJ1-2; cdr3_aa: CASSLGHNYGYTF; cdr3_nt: TGTGCCAGCAGTTTAGGGCATAACTATGGCTACACCTTC
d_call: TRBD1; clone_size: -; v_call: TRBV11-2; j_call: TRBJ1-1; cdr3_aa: CASSARDRISWAFF; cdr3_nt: TGTGCCAGCAGCGCCCGGGACAGGATATCCTGGGCTTTCTTT
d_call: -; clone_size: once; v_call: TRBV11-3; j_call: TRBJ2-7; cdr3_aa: CASSRGAEYEQYF; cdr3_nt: TGTGCCAGCAGCCGGGGGGCGGAATACGAGCAGTACTTC
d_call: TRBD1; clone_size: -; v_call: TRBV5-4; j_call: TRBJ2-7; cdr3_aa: CASSTLTGGASYEQYF; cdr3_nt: TGTGCCAGCAGCACCCTCACAGGGGGCGCTTCCTACGAGCAGTACTTC
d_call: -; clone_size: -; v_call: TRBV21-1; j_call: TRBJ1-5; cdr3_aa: CASSDTGCRDQPQHF; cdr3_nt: TGTGCCAGCAGCGACACAGGGTGTAGGGATCAGCCCCAGCATTTT
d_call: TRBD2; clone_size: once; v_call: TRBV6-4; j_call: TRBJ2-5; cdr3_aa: CASIGGEGRGETQYF; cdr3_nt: TGTGCCAGCATCGGGGGGGAGGGACGAGGCGAGACCCAGTACTTC
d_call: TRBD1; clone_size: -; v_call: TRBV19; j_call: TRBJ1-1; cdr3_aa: CASNPRQGTTEAFF; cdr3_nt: TGTGCCAGTAACCCCAGACAGGGGACCACTGAAGCTTTCTTT
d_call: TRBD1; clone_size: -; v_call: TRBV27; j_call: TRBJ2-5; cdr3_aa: CASSPIGQGLRETQYF; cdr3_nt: TGTGCCAGCAGTCCTATCGGACAGGGGCTCCGGGAGACCCAGTACTTC
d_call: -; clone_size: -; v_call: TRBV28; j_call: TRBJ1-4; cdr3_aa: CATSGGTNEKLFF; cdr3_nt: TGTGCCACCTCGGGGGGAACTAATGAAAAACTGTTTTTT
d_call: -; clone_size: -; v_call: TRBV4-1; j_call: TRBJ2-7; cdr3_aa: CASSPPGRGYEQYF; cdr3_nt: TGCGCCAGCAGCCCCCCGGGGAGGGGGTACGAGCAGTACTTC
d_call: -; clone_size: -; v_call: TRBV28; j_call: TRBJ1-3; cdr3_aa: CASSLPTATGNTIYF; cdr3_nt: TGTGCCAGCAGTTTGCCGACAGCGACTGGAAACACCATATATTTT
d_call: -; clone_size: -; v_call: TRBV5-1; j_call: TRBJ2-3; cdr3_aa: CASSHGRSADTQYF; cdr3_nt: TGCGCCAGCAGCCACGGACGTAGCGCAGATACGCAGTATTTT
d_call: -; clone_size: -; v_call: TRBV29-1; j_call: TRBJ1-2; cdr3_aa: CSVEIEQGPWGYTF; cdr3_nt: TGCAGCGTTGAAATAGAGCAGGGGCCCTGGGGCTACACCTTC
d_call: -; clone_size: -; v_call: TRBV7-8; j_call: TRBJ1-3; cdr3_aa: CASSPKRWAGKVWTIYF; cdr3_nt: TGTGCCAGCAGCCCAAAACGATGGGCGGGGAAAGTCTGGACCATATATTTT
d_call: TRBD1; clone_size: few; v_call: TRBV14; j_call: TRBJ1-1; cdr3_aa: CASSLDRGDEAFF; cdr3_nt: TGTGCCAGCAGCCTCGACAGGGGTGATGAAGCTTTCTTT
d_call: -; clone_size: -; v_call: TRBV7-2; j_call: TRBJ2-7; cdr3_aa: CASSLTASQDYEQYF; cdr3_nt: TGTGCCAGCAGCTTAACCGCTTCGCAGGACTACGAGCAGTACTTC
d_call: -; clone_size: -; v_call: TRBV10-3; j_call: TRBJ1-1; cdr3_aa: CAISDGAGAMNTEAFF; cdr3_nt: TGTGCCATCAGTGATGGGGCTGGCGCCATGAACACTGAAGCTTTCTTT
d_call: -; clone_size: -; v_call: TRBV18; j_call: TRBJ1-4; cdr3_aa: CASSPELSGQFTNEKLFF; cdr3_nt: TGTGCCAGCTCACCAGAGCTTAGCGGACAATTCACTAATGAAAAACTGTTTTTT
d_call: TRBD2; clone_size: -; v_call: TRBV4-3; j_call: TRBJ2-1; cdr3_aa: CASSQEPAGNYNEQFF; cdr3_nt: TGCGCCAGCAGCCAAGAGCCAGCGGGGAACTACAATGAGCAGTTCTTC
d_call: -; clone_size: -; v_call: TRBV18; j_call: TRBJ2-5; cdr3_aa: CASSSLTVKETQYF; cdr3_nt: TGTGCCAGCTCATCACTAACGGTAAAAGAGACCCAGTACTTC
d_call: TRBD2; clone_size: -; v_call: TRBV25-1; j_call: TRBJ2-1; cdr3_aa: CASSEQFSGSSYNEQFF; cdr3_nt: TGTGCCAGCAGTGAACAGTTTAGCGGGAGTTCCTACAATGAGCAGTTCTTC
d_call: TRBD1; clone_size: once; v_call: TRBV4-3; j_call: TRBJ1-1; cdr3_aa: CASSPLGQEKNMNTEAFF; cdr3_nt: TGCGCCAGCAGCCCACTAGGACAGGAAAAAAACATGAACACTGAAGCTTTCTTT
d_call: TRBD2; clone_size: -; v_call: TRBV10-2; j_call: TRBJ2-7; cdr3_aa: CASSVGRFGEQYF; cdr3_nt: TGCGCCAGCAGTGTCGGGAGGTTCGGCGAGCAGTACTTC
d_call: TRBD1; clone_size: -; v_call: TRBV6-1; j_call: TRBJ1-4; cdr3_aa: CASSDTGTGGAPNEKLFF; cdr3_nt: TGTGCCAGCAGTGACACCGGGACAGGGGGGGCCCCTAATGAAAAACTGTTTTTT
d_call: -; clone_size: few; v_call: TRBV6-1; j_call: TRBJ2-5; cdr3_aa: CASSEAWAEIRRYQETQYF; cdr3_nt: TGTGCCAGCAGTGAAGCGTGGGCAGAAATTCGACGGTACCAAGAGACCCAGTACTTC
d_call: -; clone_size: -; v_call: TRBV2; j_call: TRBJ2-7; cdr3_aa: CASSEWRADILYEQYF; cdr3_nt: TGTGCCAGCAGTGAGTGGCGGGCAGACATCTTGTACGAGCAGTACTTC
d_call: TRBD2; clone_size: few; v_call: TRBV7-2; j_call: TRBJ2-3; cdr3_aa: CASSPDPGTRWDTQYF; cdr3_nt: TGTGCCAGCAGCCCGGATCCGGGGACTAGGTGGGATACGCAGTATTTT
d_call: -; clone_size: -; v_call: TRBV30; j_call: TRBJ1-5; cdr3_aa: CAWSFTGILDQPQHF; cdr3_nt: TGTGCCTGGAGTTTTACGGGGATCCTCGATCAGCCCCAGCATTTT
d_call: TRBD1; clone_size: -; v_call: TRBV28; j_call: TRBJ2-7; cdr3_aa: CASSYPRQGKPSLNYEQYF; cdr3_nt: TGTGCCAGCAGTTACCCCCGACAGGGTAAACCCTCTCTTAACTACGAGCAGTACTTC
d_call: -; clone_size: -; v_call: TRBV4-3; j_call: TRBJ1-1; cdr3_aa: CASSQVLTTENTEAFF; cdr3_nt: TGCGCCAGCAGCCAAGTTCTAACTACCGAGAACACTGAAGCTTTCTTT
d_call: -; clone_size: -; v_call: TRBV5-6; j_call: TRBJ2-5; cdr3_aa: CASSSDRRQETQYF; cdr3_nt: TGTGCCAGCAGCTCCGACAGGCGGCAAGAGACCCAGTACTTC
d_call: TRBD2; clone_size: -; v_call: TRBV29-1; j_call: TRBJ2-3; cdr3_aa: CSVEGGGHSDTQYF; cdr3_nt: TGCAGCGTTGAAGGGGGAGGGCACTCAGATACGCAGTATTTT
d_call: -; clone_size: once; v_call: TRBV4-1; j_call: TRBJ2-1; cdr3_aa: CASSQVGRAGWIF; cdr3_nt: TGCGCCAGCAGCCAAGTCGGCAGGGCAGGGTGGATCTTC